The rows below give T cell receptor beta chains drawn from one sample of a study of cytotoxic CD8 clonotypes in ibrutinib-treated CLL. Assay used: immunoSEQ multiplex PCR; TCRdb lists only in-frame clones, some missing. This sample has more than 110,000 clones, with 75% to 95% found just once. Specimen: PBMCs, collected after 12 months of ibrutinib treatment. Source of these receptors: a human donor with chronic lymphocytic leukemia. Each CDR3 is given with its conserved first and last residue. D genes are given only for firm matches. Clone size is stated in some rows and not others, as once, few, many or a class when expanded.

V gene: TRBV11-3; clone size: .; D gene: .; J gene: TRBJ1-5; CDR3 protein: CASSLAGLGGANQPQHF; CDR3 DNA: TGTGCCAGCAGCTTAGCGGGTCTGGGGGGCGCGAATCAGCCCCAGCATTTT
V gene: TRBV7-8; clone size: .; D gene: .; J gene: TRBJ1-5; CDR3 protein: CASSLGGGGQPQHF; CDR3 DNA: TGTGCCAGCAGCTTAGGCGGGGGCGGTCAGCCCCAGCATTTT
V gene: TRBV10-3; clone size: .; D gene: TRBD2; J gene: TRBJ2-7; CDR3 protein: CAISETSAGDEQYF; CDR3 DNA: TGTGCCATCAGTGAGACTTCAGCGGGAGACGAGCAGTACTTC
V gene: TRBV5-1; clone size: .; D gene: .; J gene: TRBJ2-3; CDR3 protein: CASSFSTEALRSDTQYF; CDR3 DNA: TGCGCCAGCAGCTTTTCTACAGAGGCATTAAGATCGGATACGCAGTATTTT
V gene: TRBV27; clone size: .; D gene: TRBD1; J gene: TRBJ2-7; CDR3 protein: CASSMGQGGYEQYF; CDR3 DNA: TGTGCCAGCAGTATGGGACAGGGTGGTTACGAGCAGTACTTC
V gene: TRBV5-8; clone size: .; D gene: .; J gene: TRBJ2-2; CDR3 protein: CASKLLQEANTGELFF; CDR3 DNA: TGTGCCAGCAAATTGCTCCAGGAGGCGAACACCGGGGAGCTGTTTTTT
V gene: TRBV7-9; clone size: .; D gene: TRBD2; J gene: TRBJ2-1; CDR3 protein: CASTGPSGDSSYNEQFF; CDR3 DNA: TGTGCCAGCACGGGGCCTAGCGGGGACAGCTCCTACAATGAGCAGTTCTTC
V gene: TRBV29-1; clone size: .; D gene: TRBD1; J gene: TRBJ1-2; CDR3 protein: CSVETGDSYGYTF; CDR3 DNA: TGCAGCGTCGAGACAGGGGATTCCTATGGCTACACCTTC
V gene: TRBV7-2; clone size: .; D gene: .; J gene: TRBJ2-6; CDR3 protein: CASSSTNGANVLTF; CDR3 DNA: TGTGCCAGCAGCTCGACAAATGGGGCCAACGTCCTGACTTTC
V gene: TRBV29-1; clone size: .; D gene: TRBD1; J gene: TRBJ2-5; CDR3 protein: CSVAQGTAQYF; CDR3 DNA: TGCAGCGTTGCACAGGGGACCGCCCAGTACTTC
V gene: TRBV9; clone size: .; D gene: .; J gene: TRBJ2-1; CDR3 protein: CASSPDVYKGNEQFF; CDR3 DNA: TGTGCCAGCAGCCCCGATGTATACAAGGGCAATGAGCAGTTCTTC
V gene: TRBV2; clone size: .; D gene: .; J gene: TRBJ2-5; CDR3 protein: CASSGQTYQETQYF; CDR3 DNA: TGTGCCAGCAGTGGACAGACTTACCAAGAGACCCAGTACTTC
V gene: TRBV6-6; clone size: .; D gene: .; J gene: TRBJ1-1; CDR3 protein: CASRTPGGSVVEAFF; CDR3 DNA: TGTGCCAGCAGAACACCAGGAGGATCAGTCGTTGAAGCTTTCTTT
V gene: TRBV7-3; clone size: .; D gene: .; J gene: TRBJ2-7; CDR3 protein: CASSLTGGRSEQYF; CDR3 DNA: TGTGCCAGCAGCTTAACCGGAGGCCGAAGCGAGCAGTACTTC
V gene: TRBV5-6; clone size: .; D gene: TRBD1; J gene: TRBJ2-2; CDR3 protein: CASSQSHRQGPGELFF; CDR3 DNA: TGTGCCAGCAGCCAGAGCCATAGACAGGGGCCCGGGGAGCTGTTTTTT
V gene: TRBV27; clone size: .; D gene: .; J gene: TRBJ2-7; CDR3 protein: CASRDPAYEQYF; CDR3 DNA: TGTGCCAGCAGAGACCCCGCCTACGAGCAGTACTTC
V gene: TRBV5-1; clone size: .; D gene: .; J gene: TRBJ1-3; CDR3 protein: CASSPQGSGNTIYF; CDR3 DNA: TGCGCCAGCAGTCCACAGGGATCTGGAAACACCATATATTTT
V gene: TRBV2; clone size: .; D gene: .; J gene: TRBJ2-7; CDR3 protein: CASRLGGLSYEQYF; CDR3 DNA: TGTGCCAGCAGACTGGGGGGGCTCTCCTACGAGCAGTACTTC
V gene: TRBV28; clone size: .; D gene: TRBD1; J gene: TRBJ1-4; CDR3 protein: CASSADRVDEKLFF; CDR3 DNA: TGTGCCAGCAGTGCGGACAGGGTAGATGAAAAACTGTTTTTT
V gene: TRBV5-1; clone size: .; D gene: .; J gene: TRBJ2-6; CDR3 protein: CASSLLGGLSGANVLTF; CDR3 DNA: TGCGCCAGCAGCTTGCTTGGCGGTCTCTCTGGGGCCAACGTCCTGACTTTC
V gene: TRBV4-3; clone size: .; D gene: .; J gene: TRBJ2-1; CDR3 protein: CASSQFLGNEQFF; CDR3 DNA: TGCGCCAGCAGCCAATTCCTGGGTAATGAGCAGTTCTTC
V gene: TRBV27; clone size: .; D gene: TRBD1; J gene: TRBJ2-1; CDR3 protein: CASSHPGQGRNEQFF; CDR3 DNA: TGTGCCAGCAGTCACCCGGGACAGGGAAGGAATGAGCAGTTCTTC
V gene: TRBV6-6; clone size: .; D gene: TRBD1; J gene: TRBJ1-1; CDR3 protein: CASSYRDRGQWAFF; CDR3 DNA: TGTGCCAGCAGTTACCGGGACAGGGGGCAATGGGCTTTCTTT
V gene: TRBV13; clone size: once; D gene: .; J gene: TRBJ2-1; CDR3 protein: CASSHRDNEQFF; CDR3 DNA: TGTGCCAGCAGCCACAGGGACAATGAGCAGTTCTTC
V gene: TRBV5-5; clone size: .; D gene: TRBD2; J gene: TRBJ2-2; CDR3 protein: CASSLTSGRGTGELFF; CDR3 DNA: TGTGCCAGCAGCTTAACTAGCGGGAGGGGCACCGGGGAGCTGTTTTTT
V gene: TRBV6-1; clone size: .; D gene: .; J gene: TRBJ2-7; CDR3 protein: CASTDRSYEQYF; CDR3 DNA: TGTGCCAGCACGGACAGATCCTACGAGCAGTACTTC
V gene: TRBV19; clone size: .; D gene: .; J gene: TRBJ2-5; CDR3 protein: CASSTRETQYF; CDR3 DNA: TGTGCCAGTAGTACTCGGGAGACCCAGTACTTC
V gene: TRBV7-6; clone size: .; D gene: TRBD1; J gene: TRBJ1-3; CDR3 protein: CASSLVPGQGGNTIYF; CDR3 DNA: TGTGCCAGCAGCTTAGTACCAGGACAGGGTGGAAACACCATATATTTT